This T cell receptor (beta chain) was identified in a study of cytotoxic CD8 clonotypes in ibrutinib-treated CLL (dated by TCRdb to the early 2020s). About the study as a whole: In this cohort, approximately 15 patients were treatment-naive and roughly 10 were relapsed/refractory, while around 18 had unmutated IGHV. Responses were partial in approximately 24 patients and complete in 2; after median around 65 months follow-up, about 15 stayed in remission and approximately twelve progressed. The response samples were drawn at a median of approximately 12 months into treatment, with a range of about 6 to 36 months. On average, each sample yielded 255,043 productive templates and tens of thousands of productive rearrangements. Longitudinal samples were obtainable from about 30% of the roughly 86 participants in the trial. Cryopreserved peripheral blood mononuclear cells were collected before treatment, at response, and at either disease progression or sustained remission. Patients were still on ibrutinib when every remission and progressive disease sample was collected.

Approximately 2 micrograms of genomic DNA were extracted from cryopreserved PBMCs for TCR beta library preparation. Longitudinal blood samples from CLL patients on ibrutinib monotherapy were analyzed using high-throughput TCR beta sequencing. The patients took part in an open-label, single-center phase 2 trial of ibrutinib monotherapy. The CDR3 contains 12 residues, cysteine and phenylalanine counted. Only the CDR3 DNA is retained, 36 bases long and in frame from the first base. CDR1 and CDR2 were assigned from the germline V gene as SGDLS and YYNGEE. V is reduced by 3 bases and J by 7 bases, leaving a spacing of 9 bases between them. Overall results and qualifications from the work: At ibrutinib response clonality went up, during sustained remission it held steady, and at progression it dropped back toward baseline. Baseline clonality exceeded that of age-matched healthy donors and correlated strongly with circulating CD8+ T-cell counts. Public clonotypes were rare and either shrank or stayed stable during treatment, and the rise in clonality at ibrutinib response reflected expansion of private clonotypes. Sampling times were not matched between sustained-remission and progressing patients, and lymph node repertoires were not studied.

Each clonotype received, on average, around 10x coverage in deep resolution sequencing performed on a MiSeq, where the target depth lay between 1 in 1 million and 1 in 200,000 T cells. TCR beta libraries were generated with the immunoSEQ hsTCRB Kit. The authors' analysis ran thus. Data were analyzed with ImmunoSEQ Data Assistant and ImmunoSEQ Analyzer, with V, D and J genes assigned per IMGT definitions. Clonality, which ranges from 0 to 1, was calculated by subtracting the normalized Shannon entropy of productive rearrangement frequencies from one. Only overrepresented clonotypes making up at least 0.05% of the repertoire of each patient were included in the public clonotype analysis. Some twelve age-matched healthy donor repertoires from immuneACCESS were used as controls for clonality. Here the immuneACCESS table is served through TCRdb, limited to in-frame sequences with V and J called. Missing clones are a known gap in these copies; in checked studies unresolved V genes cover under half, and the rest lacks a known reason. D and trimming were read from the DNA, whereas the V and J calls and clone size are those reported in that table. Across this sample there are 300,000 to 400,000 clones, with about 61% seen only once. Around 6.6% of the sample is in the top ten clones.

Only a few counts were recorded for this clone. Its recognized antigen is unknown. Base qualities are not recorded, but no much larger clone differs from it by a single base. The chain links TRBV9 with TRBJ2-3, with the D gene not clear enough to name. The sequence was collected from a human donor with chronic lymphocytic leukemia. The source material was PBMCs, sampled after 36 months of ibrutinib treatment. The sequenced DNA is TGTGCCAGCAGCGGCCAAACTCATACGCAGTATTTT. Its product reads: CASSGQTHTQYF.